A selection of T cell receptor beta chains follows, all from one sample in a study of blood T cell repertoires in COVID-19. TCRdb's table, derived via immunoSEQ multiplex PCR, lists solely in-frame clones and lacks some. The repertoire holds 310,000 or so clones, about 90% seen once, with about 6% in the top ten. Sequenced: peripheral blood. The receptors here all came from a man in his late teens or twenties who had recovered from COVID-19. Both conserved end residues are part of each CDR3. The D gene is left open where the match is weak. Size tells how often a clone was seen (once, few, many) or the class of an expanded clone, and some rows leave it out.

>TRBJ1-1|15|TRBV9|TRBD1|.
CASSVMTGEGTEAFF
TGTGCCAGCAGCGTAATGACAGGGGAGGGCACTGAAGCTTTCTTT
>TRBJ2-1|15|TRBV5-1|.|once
CASSFGVLTSNEQFF
TGCGCCAGCAGCTTTGGGGTATTAACTAGCAATGAGCAGTTCTTC
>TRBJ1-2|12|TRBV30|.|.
CAWFGPHYGYTF
TGTGCCTGGTTTGGGCCACACTATGGCTACACCTTC
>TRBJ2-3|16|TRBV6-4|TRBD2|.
CASSKAGTSGTDTQYF
TGTGCCAGCAGTAAAGCCGGGACTAGCGGCACAGATACGCAGTATTTT
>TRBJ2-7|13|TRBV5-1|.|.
CASKGDVSYEQYF
TGCGCCAGCAAGGGAGATGTCTCCTACGAGCAGTACTTC
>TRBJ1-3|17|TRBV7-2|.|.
CASSPHGLGVYRNTIYF
TGTGCCAGCAGCCCTCACGGACTGGGAGTTTATAGAAACACCATATATTTT
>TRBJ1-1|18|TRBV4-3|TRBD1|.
CASSQKLTAGTGNTEAFF
TGCGCCAGCAGCCAAAAACTAACCGCCGGGACAGGGAACACTGAAGCTTTCTTT
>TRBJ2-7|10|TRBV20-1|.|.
CSATRGEQYF
TGCAGTGCTACTCGGGGCGAGCAGTACTTC
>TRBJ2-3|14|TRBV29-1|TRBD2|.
CSVNSGRDGDTQYF
TGCAGCGTCAATAGCGGGAGGGATGGAGATACGCAGTATTTT
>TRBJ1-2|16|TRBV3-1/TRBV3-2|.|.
CASSQPGSRDGYGYTF
TGTGCCAGCAGCCAGCCGGGCTCCCGGGATGGCTATGGCTACACCTTC
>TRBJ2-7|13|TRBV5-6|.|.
CASSNPLDREQYF
TGTGCCAGCTCCAATCCCCTAGATCGCGAGCAGTACTTC
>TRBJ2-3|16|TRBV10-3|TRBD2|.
CAISEGLAVNTDTQYF
TGTGCCATCAGTGAGGGTCTAGCGGTTAACACAGATACGCAGTATTTT
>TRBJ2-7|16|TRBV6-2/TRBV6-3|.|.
CASSYPAGTQTYEQYF
TGTGCCAGCAGTTACCCCGCCGGGACTCAGACCTACGAGCAGTACTTC
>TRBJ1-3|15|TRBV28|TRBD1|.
CASSLPGTGGNTIYF
TGTGCCAGCAGTCTTCCGGGGACAGGGGGGAACACCATATATTTT
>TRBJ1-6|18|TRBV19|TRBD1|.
CASSRPGQPAVRNSPLHF
TGTGCCAGTAGCCGCCCGGGACAGCCGGCGGTTCGTAATTCACCCCTCCACTTT
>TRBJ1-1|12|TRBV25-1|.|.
CASRAGDTEAFF
TGTGCCAGCAGGGCGGGGGACACTGAAGCTTTCTTT
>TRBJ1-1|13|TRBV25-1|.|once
CASSDGRNTEAFF
TGTGCCAGCAGTGACGGGAGAAACACTGAAGCTTTCTTT
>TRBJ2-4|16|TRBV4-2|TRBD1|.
CASSQGDRQGVAIQYF
TGTGCCAGCAGCCAAGGGGATAGACAGGGGGTGGCCATTCAGTACTTC
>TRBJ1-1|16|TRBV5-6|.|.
CASSLEAGDSHTEAFF
TGTGCCAGCAGCTTGGAGGCGGGGGACTCTCACACTGAAGCTTTCTTT
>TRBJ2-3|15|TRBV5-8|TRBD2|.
CASSLGLAGPDTQYF
TGTGCCAGCAGCTTGGGACTAGCCGGCCCCGATACGCAGTATTTT
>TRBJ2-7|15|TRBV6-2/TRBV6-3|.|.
CASSERTVHPYEQYF
TGTGCCAGCAGTGAGAGGACAGTCCACCCCTACGAGCAGTACTTC
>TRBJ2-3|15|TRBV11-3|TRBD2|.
CASSSSGRGTDTQYF
TGTGCCAGCAGCTCAAGCGGGAGAGGCACAGATACGCAGTATTTT
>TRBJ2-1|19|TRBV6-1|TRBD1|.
CASSVIGGTGSPSYNEQFF
TGTGCCAGCAGTGTGATAGGTGGGACAGGGAGCCCCTCCTACAATGAGCAGTTCTTC
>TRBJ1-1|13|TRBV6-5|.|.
CASSYSPQVEAFF
TGTGCCAGCAGTTACTCCCCACAAGTTGAAGCTTTCTTT
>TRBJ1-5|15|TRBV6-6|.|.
CASSQGQPGNQPQHF
TGTGCCAGCAGTCAAGGACAGCCGGGCAATCAGCCCCAGCATTTT
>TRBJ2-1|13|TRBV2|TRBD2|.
CASKSGGINEQFF
TGTGCCAGCAAGTCCGGGGGGATCAATGAGCAGTTCTTC
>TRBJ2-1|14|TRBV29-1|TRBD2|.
CSVRAGGSYNEQFF
TGCAGCGTTAGGGCGGGGGGCTCCTACAATGAGCAGTTCTTC
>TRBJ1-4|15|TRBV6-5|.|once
CASSRYLTGNEKLFF
TGTGCCAGCAGTAGGTACTTGACCGGGAATGAAAAACTGTTTTTT
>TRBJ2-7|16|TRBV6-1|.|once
CASSGLRGGMGDEQYF
TGTGCCAGCAGTGGCCTTAGGGGGGGGATGGGCGACGAGCAGTACTTC
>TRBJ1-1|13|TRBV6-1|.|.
CASSEGGYAEAFF
TGTGCCAGCAGTGAAGGGGGCTACGCTGAAGCTTTCTTT
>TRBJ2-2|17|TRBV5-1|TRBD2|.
CASSLERVGRAPGELFF
TGCGCCAGCAGCTTGGAGAGGGTCGGGAGGGCCCCCGGGGAGCTGTTTTTT
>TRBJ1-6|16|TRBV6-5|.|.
CASSYSSVQSTSPLHF
TGTGCCAGCAGTTACTCGTCGGTACAGAGTACTTCACCCCTCCACTTT
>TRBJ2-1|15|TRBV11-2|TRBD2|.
CASSLVGGRAVEQFF
TGTGCCAGCAGCTTAGTTGGCGGGAGGGCCGTGGAGCAGTTCTTC
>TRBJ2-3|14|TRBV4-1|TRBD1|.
CASSHPWTGSTQYF
TGCGCCAGCAGCCATCCTTGGACAGGGAGTACGCAGTATTTT
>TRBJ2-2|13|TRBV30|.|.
CAWSASNTGELFF
TGTGCCTGGAGTGCCTCTAACACCGGGGAGCTGTTTTTT
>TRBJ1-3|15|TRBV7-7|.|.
CASSLSVASGNTIYF
TGTGCCAGCAGCTTATCGGTAGCCTCTGGAAACACCATATATTTT
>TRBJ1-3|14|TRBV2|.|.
CASSETGPGNTIYF
TGTGCCAGCAGTGAAACAGGGCCTGGAAACACCATATATTTT
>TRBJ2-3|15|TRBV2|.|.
CASRYTSGSADTQYF
TGTGCCAGCAGATACACGTCGGGGTCGGCAGATACGCAGTATTTT
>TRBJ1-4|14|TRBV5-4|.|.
CASSLERASEELFF
TGTGCCAGCAGCTTGGAGAGGGCAAGTGAAGAACTGTTTTTT
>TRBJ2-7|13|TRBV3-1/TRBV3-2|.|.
CASSQGYSYEQYF
TGTGCCAGCAGCCAAGGCTACTCCTACGAGCAGTACTTC
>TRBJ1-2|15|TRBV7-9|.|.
CASSLTGGQYYGYTF
TGTGCCAGCAGCCTAACGGGCGGACAGTACTATGGCTACACCTTC
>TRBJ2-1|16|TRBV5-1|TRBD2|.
CASSLSGASGGNRQFF
TGCGCCAGCAGCTTGAGTGGGGCTAGCGGGGGAAACCGCCAGTTCTTC
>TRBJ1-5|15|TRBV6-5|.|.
CASSYTREWGQPQHF
TGTGCCAGCAGTTACACCAGGGAATGGGGTCAGCCCCAGCATTTT
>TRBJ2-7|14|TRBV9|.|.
CASSVSEQLYEQYF
TGTGCCAGCAGCGTAAGTGAACAACTATACGAGCAGTACTTC
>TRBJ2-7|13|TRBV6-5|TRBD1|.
CASYWDRGYEQYF
TGTGCCAGTTACTGGGACAGGGGCTACGAGCAGTACTTC
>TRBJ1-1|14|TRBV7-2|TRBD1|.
CASSIQGAWPEAFF
TGTGCCAGCAGCATACAGGGGGCGTGGCCTGAAGCTTTCTTT
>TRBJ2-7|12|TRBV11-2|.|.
CASSLVEDEQYF
TGTGCCAGCAGCTTAGTAGAAGACGAGCAGTACTTC
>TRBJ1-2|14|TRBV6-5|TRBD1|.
CASSTPRDRGGYTF
TGTGCCAGCAGTACACCAAGGGACAGGGGTGGCTACACCTTC
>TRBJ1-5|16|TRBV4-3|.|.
CASSQDSGQGNQPQHF
TGCGCCAGCAGCCAAGATTCAGGGCAGGGTAATCAGCCCCAGCATTTT
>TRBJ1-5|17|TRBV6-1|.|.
CASSGITGPGVGQPQHF
TGTGCCAGCAGTGGGATAACGGGCCCGGGGGTAGGACAGCCCCAGCATTTT
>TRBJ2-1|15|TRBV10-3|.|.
CAISGDGGSYNEQFF
TGTGCCATCAGCGGCGACGGGGGATCCTACAATGAGCAGTTCTTC
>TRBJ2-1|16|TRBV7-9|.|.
CASSLVSSDLLNEQFF
TGTGCCAGCAGCTTAGTATCCAGCGACCTTCTTAATGAGCAGTTCTTC
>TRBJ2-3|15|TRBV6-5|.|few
CASTATGTSTDTQYF
TGTGCCAGCACCGCGACAGGTACTAGCACAGATACGCAGTATTTT
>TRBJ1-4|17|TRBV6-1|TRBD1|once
CASSESITGGYNEKLFF
TGTGCCAGCAGTGAAAGCATCACAGGGGGTTATAATGAAAAACTGTTTTTT
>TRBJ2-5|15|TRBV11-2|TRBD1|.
CASSYGQGWLETQYF
TGTGCCAGCAGCTATGGACAGGGCTGGCTGGAGACCCAGTACTTC
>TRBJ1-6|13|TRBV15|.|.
CATSRGEAGPLHF
TGTGCCACCAGCAGAGGGGAGGCCGGACCCCTCCACTTT
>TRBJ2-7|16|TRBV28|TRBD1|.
CASSLRTRDRTYEQYF
TGTGCCAGCAGCTTGAGAACCCGGGACAGGACCTACGAGCAGTACTTC